This T cell receptor beta chain was identified in a study of long-term antiretroviral therapy in people with HIV. Study-wide findings and caveats: The blood, collected between about 2003 and 2017, was possibly taken under older ART regimens.

With respect to this clone: Its antigen is undetermined.

Germline CDR1 reads SGHTA; CDR2 reads FQGNSA. The CDR3 sequence is 15 residues long. Trimming shortened V by 1 base and J by 0 bases, and 7 bases separated the two germline ends. Sequencing relied on immunoSEQ assay v3.0, run at survey level. The study targeted roughly 35,000-50,000 T-cell genomes per sample in sequencing. The table came from immunoSEQ multiplex PCR; TCRdb's copy has only in-frame clones and leaves some out. The table shows fewer than 45,000 clones, with 80% to 90% occurring only once. The clonotype comes from a woman aged 25 to 39 with HIV. The chain is built from TRBV7-2 and TRBJ2-4; D unresolved. Sequencing was performed on unsorted PBMCs, taken roughly 2.9 years before starting antiretroviral therapy. The CDR3 bases are TGTGCCAGCAGCTTAGGTACACCAGCCAAAAACATTCAGTACTTC. Translated, it gives CASSLGTPAKNIQYF.